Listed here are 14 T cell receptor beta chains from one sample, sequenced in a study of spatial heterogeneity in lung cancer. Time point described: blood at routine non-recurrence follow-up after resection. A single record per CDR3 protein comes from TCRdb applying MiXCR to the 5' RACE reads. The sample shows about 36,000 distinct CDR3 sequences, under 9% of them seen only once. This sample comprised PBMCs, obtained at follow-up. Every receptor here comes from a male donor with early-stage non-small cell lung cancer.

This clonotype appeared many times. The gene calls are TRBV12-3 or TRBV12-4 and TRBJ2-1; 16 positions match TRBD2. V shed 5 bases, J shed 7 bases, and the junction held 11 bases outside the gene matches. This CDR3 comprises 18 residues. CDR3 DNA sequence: TGTGCCAGCAGTCCCGGGACTAGCGGGGGGGCTCGGCGGAATGAGCAGTTCTTC. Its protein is CASSPGTSGGARRNEQFF.

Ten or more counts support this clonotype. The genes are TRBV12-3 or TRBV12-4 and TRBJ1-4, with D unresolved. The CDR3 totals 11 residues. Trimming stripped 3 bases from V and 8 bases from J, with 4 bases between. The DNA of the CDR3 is TGTGCCAGCAGTTTTGGGGAAAAACTGTTTTTT. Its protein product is CASSFGEKLFF.

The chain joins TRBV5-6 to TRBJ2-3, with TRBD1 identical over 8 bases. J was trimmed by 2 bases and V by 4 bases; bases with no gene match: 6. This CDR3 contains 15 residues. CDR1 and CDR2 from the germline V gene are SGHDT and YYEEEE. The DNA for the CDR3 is TGTGCCAGCAGCGCAGGACAGGGAATCACAGATACGCAGTATTTT. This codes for CASSAGQGITDTQYF.

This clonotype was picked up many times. CDR3 coding DNA: TGTGCCAGCAGTCCCGGGACATCCGCGTATGGCTATGGCTACACCTTC. This codes for CASSPGTSAYGYGYTF. V usage is TRBV2 and J usage is TRBJ1-2; maybe TRBD1 (6 bases). Looked up from germline, CDR1 is SNHLY and CDR2 is FYNNEI. This CDR3 has 16 amino acids. V was shortened by 5 bases and J by 4 bases, with 20 bases between the two germline ends.

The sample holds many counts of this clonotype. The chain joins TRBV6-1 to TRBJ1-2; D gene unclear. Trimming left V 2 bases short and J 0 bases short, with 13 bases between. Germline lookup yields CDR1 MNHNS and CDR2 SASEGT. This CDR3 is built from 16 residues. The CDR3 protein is CASSELTTVTNYGYTF. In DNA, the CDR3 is TGTGCCAGCAGTGAATTGACAACGGTCACTAACTATGGCTACACCTTC.

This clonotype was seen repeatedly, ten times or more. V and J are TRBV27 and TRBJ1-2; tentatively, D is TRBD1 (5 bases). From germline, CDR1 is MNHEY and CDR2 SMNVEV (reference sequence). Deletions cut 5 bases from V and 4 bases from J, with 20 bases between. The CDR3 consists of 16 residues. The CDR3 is CASSPNGGTLGYGYTF. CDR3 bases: TGTGCCAGCAGTCCCAATGGGGGGACCCTTGGCTATGGCTACACCTTC.

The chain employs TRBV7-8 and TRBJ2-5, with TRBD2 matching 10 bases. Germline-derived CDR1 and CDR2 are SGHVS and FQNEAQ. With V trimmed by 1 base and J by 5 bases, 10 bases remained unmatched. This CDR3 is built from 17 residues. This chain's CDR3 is CASSLGWQRGGVETQYF. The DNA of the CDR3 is TGTGCCAGCAGCTTAGGTTGGCAGCGGGGGGGCGTGGAGACCCAGTACTTC.

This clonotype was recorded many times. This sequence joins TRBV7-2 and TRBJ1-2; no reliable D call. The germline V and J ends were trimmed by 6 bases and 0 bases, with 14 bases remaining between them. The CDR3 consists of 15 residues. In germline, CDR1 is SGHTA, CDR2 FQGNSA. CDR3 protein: CASSLTSTTNYGYTF. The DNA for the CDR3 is TGTGCCAGCAGTTTGACAAGCACTACTAACTATGGCTACACCTTC.

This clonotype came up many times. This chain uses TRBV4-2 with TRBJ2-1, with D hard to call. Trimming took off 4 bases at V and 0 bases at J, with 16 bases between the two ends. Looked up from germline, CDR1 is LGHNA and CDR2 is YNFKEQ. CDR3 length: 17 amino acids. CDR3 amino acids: CASSLRSDASSYNEQFF. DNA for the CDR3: TGTGCCAGCAGCCTCCGAAGCGACGCGAGCTCCTACAATGAGCAGTTCTTC.

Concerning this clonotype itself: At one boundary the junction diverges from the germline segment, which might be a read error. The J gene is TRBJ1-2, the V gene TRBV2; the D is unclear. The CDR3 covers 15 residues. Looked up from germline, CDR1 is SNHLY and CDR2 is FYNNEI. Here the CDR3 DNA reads TGTACCAGCAGTGGCGAAACAAAAATCGGGAATGGCTACACCTTC. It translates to CTSSGETKIGNGYTF.

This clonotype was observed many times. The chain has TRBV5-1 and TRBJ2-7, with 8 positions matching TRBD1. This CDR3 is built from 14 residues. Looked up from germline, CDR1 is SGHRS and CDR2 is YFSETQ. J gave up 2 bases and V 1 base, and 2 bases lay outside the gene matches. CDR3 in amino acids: CASSLQGAAYEQYF. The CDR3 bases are TGCGCCAGCAGCTTGCAGGGGGCCGCCTACGAGCAGTACTTC.

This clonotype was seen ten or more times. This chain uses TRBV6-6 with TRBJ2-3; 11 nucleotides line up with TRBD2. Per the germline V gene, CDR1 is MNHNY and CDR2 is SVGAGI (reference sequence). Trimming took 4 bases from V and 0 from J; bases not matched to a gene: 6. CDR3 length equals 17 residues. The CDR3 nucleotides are TGTGCCAGCAGTTTACCTATAGCGGGGGGGAGCACAGATACGCAGTATTTT. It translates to CASSLPIAGGSTDTQYF.

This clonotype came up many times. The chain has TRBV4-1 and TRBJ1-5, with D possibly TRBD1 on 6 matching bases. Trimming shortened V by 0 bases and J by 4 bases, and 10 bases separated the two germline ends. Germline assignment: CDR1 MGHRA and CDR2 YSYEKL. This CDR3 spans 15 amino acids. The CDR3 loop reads CASSQDARGNQPQHF. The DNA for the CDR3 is TGCGCCAGCAGCCAAGATGCCAGGGGAAATCAGCCCCAGCATTTT.

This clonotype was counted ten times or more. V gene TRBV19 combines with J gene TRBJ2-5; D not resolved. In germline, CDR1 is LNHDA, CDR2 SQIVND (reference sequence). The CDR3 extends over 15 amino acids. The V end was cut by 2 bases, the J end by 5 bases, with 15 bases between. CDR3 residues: CASSISRELGETQYF. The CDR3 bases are TGTGCCAGTAGTATATCTAGGGAACTGGGTGAGACCCAGTACTTC.